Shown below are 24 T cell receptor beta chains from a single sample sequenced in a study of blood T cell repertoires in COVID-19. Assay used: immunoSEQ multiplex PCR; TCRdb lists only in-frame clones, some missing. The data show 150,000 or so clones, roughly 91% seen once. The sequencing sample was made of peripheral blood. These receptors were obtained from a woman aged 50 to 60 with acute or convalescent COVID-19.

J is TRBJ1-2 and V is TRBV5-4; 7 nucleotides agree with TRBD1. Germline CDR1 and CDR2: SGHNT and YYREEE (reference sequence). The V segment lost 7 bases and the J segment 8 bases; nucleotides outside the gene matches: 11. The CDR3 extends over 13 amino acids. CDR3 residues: CASGLMTGHGYTF. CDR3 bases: TGTGCCAGCGGATTAATGACAGGGCACGGCTACACCTTC.

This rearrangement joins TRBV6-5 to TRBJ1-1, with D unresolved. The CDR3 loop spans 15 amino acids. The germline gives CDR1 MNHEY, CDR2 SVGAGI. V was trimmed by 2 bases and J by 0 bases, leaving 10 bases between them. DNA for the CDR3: TGTGCCAGCAGTTACGAGGTCAGCTTGAACACTGAAGCTTTCTTT. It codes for CASSYEVSLNTEAFF.

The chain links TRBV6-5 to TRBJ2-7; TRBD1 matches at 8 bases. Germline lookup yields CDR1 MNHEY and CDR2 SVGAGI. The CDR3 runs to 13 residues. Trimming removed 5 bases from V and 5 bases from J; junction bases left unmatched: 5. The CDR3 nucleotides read TGTGCCAGCAGTCCCAGGGGGCGCGACGAGCAGTACTTC. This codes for CASSPRGRDEQYF.

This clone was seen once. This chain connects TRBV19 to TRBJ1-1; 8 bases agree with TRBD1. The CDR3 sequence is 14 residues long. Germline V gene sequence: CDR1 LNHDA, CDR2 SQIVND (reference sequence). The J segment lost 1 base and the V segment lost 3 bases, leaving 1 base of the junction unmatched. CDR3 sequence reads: CASSMGTGNTEAFF. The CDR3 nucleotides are TGTGCCAGTAGTATGGGGACAGGGAACACTGAAGCTTTCTTT.

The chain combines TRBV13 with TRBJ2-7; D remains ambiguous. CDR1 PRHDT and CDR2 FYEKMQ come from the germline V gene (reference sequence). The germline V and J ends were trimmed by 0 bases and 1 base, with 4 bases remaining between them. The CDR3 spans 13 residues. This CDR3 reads CASSLGRSYEQYF. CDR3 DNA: TGTGCCAGCAGCTTAGGCAGGTCCTACGAGCAGTACTTC.

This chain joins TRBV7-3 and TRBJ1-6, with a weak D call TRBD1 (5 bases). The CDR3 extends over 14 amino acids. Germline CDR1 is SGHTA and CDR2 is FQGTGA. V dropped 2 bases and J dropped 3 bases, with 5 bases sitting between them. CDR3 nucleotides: TGTGCCAGCAGCTTACAGGGCTATAATTCACCCCTCCACTTT. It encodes CASSLQGYNSPLHF.

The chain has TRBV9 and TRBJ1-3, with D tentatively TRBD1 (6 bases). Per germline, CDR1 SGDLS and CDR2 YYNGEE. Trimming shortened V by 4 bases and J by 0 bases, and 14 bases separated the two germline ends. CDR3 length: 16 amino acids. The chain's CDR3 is CASSLQDSHSGNTIYF. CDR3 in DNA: TGTGCCAGCAGCCTCCAGGACAGTCACTCTGGAAACACCATATATTTT.

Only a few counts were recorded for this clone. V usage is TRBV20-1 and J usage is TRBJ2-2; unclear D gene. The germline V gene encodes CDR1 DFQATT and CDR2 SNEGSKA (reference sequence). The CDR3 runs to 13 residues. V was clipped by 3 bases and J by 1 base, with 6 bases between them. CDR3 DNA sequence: TGCAGTGCTAGTCCCAGGAACACCGGGGAGCTGTTTTTT. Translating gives CSASPRNTGELFF.

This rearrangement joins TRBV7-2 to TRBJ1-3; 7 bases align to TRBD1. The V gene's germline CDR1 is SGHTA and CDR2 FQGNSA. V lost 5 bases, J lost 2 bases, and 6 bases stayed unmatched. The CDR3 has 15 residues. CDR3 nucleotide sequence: TGTGCCAGCAGCCCTACAGGGGCCCCTGGAAACACCATATATTTT. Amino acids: CASSPTGAPGNTIYF.

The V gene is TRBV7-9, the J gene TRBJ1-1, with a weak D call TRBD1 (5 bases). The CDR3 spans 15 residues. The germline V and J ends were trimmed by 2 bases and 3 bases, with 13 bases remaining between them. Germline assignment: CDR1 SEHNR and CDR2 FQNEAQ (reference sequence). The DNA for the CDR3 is TGTGCCAGCAGCTTAAGGCGGGGCCGGGACACTGAAGCTTTCTTT. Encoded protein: CASSLRRGRDTEAFF.

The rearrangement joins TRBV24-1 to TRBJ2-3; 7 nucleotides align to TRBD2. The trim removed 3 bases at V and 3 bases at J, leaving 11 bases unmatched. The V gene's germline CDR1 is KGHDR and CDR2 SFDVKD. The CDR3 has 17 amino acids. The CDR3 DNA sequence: TGTGCCACCAGTGATCCCCTGCCTCAAGCGGGAACAGATACGCAGTATTTT. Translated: CATSDPLPQAGTDTQYF.

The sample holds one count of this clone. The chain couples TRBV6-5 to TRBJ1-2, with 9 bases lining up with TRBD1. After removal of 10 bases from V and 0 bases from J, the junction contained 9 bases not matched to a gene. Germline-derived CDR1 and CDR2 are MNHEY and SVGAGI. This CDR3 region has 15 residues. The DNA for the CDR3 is TGTGCCACGACAGGGGGGGACGGGGCTAACTATGGCTACACCTTC. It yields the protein CATTGGDGANYGYTF.

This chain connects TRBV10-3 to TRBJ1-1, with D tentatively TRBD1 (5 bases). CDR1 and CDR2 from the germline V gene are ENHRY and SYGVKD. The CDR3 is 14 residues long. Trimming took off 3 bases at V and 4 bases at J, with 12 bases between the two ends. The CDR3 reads CAISDGRVGTEAFF. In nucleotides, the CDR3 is TGTGCCATCAGTGACGGCAGGGTAGGCACTGAAGCTTTCTTT.

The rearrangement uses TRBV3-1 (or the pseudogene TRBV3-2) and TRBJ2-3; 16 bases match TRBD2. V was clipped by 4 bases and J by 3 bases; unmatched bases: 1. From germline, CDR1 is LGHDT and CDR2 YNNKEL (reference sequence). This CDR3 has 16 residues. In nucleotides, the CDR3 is TGTGCCAGCAGCCCGGGACTAGCGGGAGGGACAGATACGCAGTATTTT. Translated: CASSPGLAGGTDTQYF.

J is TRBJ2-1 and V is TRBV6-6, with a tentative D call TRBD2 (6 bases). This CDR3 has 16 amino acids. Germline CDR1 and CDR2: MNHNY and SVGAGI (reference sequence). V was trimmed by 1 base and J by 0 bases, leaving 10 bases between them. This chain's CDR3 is CASSYLAGSSYNEQFF. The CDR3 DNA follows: TGTGCCAGCAGTTACTTGGCGGGGAGCTCCTACAATGAGCAGTTCTTC.

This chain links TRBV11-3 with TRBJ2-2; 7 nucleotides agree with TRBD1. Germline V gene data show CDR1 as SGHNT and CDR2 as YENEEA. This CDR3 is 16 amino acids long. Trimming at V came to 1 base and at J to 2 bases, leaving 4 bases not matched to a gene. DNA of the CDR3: TGTGCCAGCAGCTTAGTCCGGGACAGCAACACCGGGGAGCTGTTTTTT. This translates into CASSLVRDSNTGELFF.

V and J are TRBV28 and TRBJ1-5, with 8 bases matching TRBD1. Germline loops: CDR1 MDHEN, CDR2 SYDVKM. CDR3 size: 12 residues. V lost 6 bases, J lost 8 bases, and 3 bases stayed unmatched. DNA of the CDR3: TGTGCCAGCAGAGCACAGGGGGAGCCCCAGCATTTT. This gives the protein CASRAQGEPQHF. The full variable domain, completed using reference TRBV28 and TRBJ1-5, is DVKVTQSSRYLVKRTGEKVFLECVQDMDHENMFWYRQDPGLGLRLIYFSYDVKMKEKGDIPEGYSVSREKKERFSLILESASTNQTSMYLCASRAQGEPQHFGDGTRLSIL.

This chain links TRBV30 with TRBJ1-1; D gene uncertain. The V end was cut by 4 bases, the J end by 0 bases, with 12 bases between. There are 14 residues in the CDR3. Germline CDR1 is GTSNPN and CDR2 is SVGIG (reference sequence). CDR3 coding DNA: TGTGCCTGGACCCCCTCGGGTATGAACACTGAAGCTTTCTTT. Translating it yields CAWTPSGMNTEAFF.

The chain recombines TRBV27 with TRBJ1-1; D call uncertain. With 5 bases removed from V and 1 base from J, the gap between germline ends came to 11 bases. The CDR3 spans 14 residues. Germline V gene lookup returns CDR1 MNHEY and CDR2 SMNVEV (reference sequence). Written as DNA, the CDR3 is TGTGCCAGCAGTACGGGAGGTGCGAACACTGAAGCTTTCTTT. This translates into CASSTGGANTEAFF.

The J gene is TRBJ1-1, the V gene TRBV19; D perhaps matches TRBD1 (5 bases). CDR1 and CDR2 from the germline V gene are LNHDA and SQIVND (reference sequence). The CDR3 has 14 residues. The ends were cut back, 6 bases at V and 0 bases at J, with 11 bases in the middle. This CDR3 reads CASSVGTMNTEAFF. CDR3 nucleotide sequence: TGTGCCAGTAGCGTCGGGACTATGAACACTGAAGCTTTCTTT.

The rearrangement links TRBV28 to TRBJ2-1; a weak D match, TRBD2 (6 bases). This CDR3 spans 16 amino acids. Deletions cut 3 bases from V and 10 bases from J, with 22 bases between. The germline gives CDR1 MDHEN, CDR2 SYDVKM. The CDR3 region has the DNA TGTGCCAGCAGTTTTGGGGTCTACCACCCGGGGGTGGAGCAGTTCTTC. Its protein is CASSFGVYHPGVEQFF.

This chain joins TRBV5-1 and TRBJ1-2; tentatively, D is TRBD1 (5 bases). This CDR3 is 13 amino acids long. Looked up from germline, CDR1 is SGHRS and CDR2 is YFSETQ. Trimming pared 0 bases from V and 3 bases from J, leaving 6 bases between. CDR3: CASSLEGDYGYTF. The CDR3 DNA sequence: TGCGCCAGCAGCTTGGAAGGGGACTATGGCTACACCTTC.

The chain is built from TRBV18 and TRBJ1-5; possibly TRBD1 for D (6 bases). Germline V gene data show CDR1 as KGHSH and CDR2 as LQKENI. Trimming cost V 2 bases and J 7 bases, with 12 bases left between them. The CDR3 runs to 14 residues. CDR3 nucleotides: TGTGCCAGCTCACCAAGGGCAGGGGAACAGCCCCAGCATTTT. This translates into CASSPRAGEQPQHF. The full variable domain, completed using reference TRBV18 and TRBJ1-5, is NAGVMQNPRHLVRRRGQEARLRCSPMKGHSHVYWYRQLPEEGLKFMVYLQKENIIDESGMPKERFSAEFPKEGPSILRIQQVVRGDSAAYFCASSPRAGEQPQHFGDGTRLSIL.

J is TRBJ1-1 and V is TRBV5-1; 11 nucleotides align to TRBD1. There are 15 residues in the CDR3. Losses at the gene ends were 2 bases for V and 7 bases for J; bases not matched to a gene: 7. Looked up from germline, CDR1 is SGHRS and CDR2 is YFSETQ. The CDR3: CASSFGTGGFHEAFF. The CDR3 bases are TGCGCCAGCAGCTTCGGGACAGGGGGGTTTCATGAAGCTTTCTTT.